This T cell receptor beta chain is drawn from a study of T cells in women clearing cervical HPV infection. Background on the study: Controls gave blood once infection was undetectable; cases at lesion identification. Case blood was drawn a median approximately 160 days after lesion detection.

Prevalent HPV16 infections were excluded; only incident single HPV16 infections included. The CDR3 has 17 amino acids. J lost 1 base, V lost 3 bases, and 9 bases had no gene match. Germline V gene lookup returns CDR1 SGHRS and CDR2 YFSETQ. Here immunoSEQ multiplex PCR was the method, and the copy in TCRdb shows in-frame clones only, minus some. The table lists over 25,000 clones. As regards this clone: The read ends 3 residues shy of where the CDR3 ends; the end is completed using the germline J gene.

This TCR came from a woman aged 18 to 69 with a cervical HPV16 infection that either progressed to CIN3+ or cleared (not recorded which). The sequenced sample consisted of blood buffy coat. This chain uses TRBV5-1 with TRBJ2-1; 8 nucleotides line up with TRBD2. CDR3 DNA (partial): TGCGCCAGCAGCTGGCTAAGCGGGGGTTCTTCCTACAATGAG. Protein product: CASSWLSGGSSYNE. In full, the CDR3 is CASSWLSGGSSYNEQFF.